This is a list of T cell receptor beta chains from one sample in a study of shared clonotypes between healthy human individuals. Sequenced by immunoSEQ multiplex PCR; TCRdb stores in-frame clones only, minus some. The sample has fewer than 400,000 clones; around 74% are singletons. The sequenced sample was memory CD4+ T cells sorted from blood. These receptors were obtained from a man aged 25-40 years in good health. CDR3s include the opening cysteine and the closing phenylalanine or tryptophan. Fields, in order: V gene, D gene, J gene, clone size, CDR3 DNA, CDR3 protein. A D gene is named only where the DNA matches it firmly. Not all rows give a size; the values are once, few, many and, for expanded clones, a class.

v_gene: TRBV28; d_gene: -; j_gene: TRBJ2-6; abundance: -; CDR3nt: TGTGCCGGGGCCTCTGGGGCCAACGTCCTGACTTTC; CDR3aa: CAGASGANVLTF
v_gene: TRBV5-4; d_gene: TRBD1; j_gene: TRBJ1-1; abundance: many; CDR3nt: TGTGCCAGCAGCGTACCGGGACAGGGCCCTGGGAACACTGAAGCTTTCTTT; CDR3aa: CASSVPGQGPGNTEAFF
v_gene: TRBV30; d_gene: TRBD2; j_gene: TRBJ2-3; abundance: few; CDR3nt: TGTGCCTGGGGCCGACTAGCGGGGAGTACGCAGTATTTT; CDR3aa: CAWGRLAGSTQYF
v_gene: TRBV9; d_gene: -; j_gene: TRBJ2-5; abundance: -; CDR3nt: TGTGCCAGCAGCGCGGGGGACCCCGGAGGGGAGACCCAGTACTTC; CDR3aa: CASSAGDPGGETQYF
v_gene: TRBV7-2; d_gene: TRBD1; j_gene: TRBJ2-5; abundance: few; CDR3nt: TGTGCCAGCAGCTTAGTTGGCCCGGGACAGGGAGAAAAGACCCAGTACTTC; CDR3aa: CASSLVGPGQGEKTQYF
v_gene: TRBV6-1; d_gene: -; j_gene: TRBJ1-5; abundance: -; CDR3nt: TGTGCCTCTAAGGGCCCCTCTCCAAATCAGCCCCAGCATTTT; CDR3aa: CASKGPSPNQPQHF
v_gene: TRBV29-1; d_gene: TRBD1; j_gene: TRBJ1-1; abundance: -; CDR3nt: TGCAGCGTCCAGGGGGGTTGGGGCATGAACACTGAAGCTTTCTTT; CDR3aa: CSVQGGWGMNTEAFF
v_gene: TRBV9; d_gene: -; j_gene: TRBJ2-7; abundance: -; CDR3nt: TGTGCCAGCAGCGTCGGTATTCTAGGAAGAGACGAGCAGTACTTC; CDR3aa: CASSVGILGRDEQYF
v_gene: TRBV30; d_gene: -; j_gene: TRBJ1-2; abundance: -; CDR3nt: TGTGCCTGGAGCCCTATGGATAGGGGCTACACCTTC; CDR3aa: CAWSPMDRGYTF
v_gene: TRBV4-3; d_gene: -; j_gene: TRBJ2-1; abundance: -; CDR3nt: TGCGCCAGCAGCCTGCAACCCGGAACAGCCCATGAGCAGTTCTTC; CDR3aa: CASSLQPGTAHEQFF
v_gene: TRBV10-3; d_gene: -; j_gene: TRBJ2-1; abundance: -; CDR3nt: TGTGCCATCAGTGAGTACAATGAGCAGTTCTTC; CDR3aa: CAISEYNEQFF
v_gene: TRBV7-2; d_gene: TRBD1; j_gene: TRBJ2-7; abundance: many; CDR3nt: TGTGCCAGCAGCTTCACAGGGGGGATGAGGGAGCAGTACTTC; CDR3aa: CASSFTGGMREQYF
v_gene: TRBV14; d_gene: TRBD2; j_gene: TRBJ2-7; abundance: -; CDR3nt: TGTGCCAGCAGCCAGCTAGCGGGAGCCAACGAGCAGTACTTC; CDR3aa: CASSQLAGANEQYF
v_gene: TRBV7-9; d_gene: TRBD1; j_gene: TRBJ2-7; abundance: -; CDR3nt: TGTGCCAGCAGCTTAGGGACAGGAGCGATCCACGAGCAGTACTTC; CDR3aa: CASSLGTGAIHEQYF
v_gene: TRBV28; d_gene: TRBD2; j_gene: TRBJ2-7; abundance: -; CDR3nt: TGTGCCAGCAGTTTATATTGGGCTAGCGGCTCCTACGAGCAGTACTTC; CDR3aa: CASSLYWASGSYEQYF
v_gene: TRBV6-6; d_gene: -; j_gene: TRBJ2-1; abundance: -; CDR3nt: TGTGCCAGCACCCCAGGGAGCTCCTACAATGAGCAGTTCTTC; CDR3aa: CASTPGSSYNEQFF
v_gene: TRBV7-6; d_gene: -; j_gene: TRBJ2-7; abundance: -; CDR3nt: TGTGCCAGCAGCTTAGGGGTGGGTTACGAGCAGTACTTC; CDR3aa: CASSLGVGYEQYF
v_gene: TRBV9; d_gene: TRBD1; j_gene: TRBJ2-7; abundance: -; CDR3nt: TGTGCCAGCAGCGTAGAATCCGTCCTTCAGGGGGCCTACGAGCAGTACTTC; CDR3aa: CASSVESVLQGAYEQYF
v_gene: TRBV5-1; d_gene: TRBD1; j_gene: TRBJ2-1; abundance: -; CDR3nt: TGCGCCAGCAGCTTTCGGGACAGGGTACATGAGCAGTTCTTC; CDR3aa: CASSFRDRVHEQFF
v_gene: TRBV29-1; d_gene: -; j_gene: TRBJ2-3; abundance: -; CDR3nt: TGCAGCGTGGGAAAATTATTAGGCACAGATACGCAGTATTTT; CDR3aa: CSVGKLLGTDTQYF
v_gene: TRBV19; d_gene: -; j_gene: TRBJ2-7; abundance: -; CDR3nt: TGTGCCAGTAGTATAGATCTCTGGTTGGGGCAGTACTTC; CDR3aa: CASSIDLWLGQYF
v_gene: TRBV5-1; d_gene: -; j_gene: TRBJ2-5; abundance: -; CDR3nt: TGCGCCAGCAGCTTGGATACAGGGCCGAGGGAGACCCAGTACTTC; CDR3aa: CASSLDTGPRETQYF
v_gene: TRBV6-5; d_gene: -; j_gene: TRBJ1-2; abundance: -; CDR3nt: TGTGCCAGCAGCCTCTCGGCAGCGCCCTATGGCTACACCTTC; CDR3aa: CASSLSAAPYGYTF
v_gene: TRBV9; d_gene: -; j_gene: TRBJ1-4; abundance: -; CDR3nt: TGTGCCAGCAGCGTAAGAGAAAAACCAAATGAAAAACTGTTTTTT; CDR3aa: CASSVREKPNEKLFF
v_gene: TRBV5-4; d_gene: -; j_gene: TRBJ2-3; abundance: once; CDR3nt: TGTGCCAGCAGCTCAGGCCCTGGCGGCACAGATACGCAGTATTTT; CDR3aa: CASSSGPGGTDTQYF
v_gene: TRBV18; d_gene: -; j_gene: TRBJ2-6; abundance: -; CDR3nt: TGTGCCAGCTCACCACTCGTACAGATACACCGCATGTCTGTGGCCAACGTCCTGACTTTC; CDR3aa: CASSPLVQIHRMSVANVLTF
v_gene: TRBV9; d_gene: -; j_gene: TRBJ2-5; abundance: once; CDR3nt: TGTGCCAGCAGCGTAGGTGTAGGGGAAAGGGAGACCCAGTACTTC; CDR3aa: CASSVGVGERETQYF